Listed below are T cell receptor beta chains from one sample, sequenced in a study of graft-versus-host responses after intestinal transplantation. These receptors have no known antigen. Method: immunoSEQ multiplex PCR; TCRdb's copy keeps in-frame clones and lacks some. Altogether some 90,000 clones are present, about nine tenths being singletons, with the ten largest covering about 0.4%. Sample: unstimulated CD8+ T cells sorted from spleen or lymph node cells, taken before transplant. These receptors were taken from a human donor who was the organ donor for an intestinal transplant. CDR3s include the opening cysteine and the closing phenylalanine or tryptophan. D genes are given only for firm matches. Clone size is shown for a subset of rows, as once, few, many or a class of expanded clone.

TRBJ1-6 | NA | 15 | TRBV12-5 | NA | CASGFARRPDSPLHF | TGTGCTAGTGGTTTTGCACGGAGGCCCGATTCACCCCTCCACTTT
TRBJ2-2 | TRBD1 | 13 | TRBV19 | NA | CASSDRGGGELFF | TGTGCCAGTAGTGACAGGGGGGGCGGGGAGCTGTTTTTT
TRBJ2-1 | TRBD1 | 12 | TRBV18 | NA | CASSGDRVEQFF | TGTGCCAGCTCAGGGGACAGGGTCGAGCAGTTCTTC
TRBJ2-7 | TRBD1 | 14 | TRBV7-9 | few | CASSDRDRAYEQYF | TGTGCCAGCAGCGACCGGGACAGGGCCTACGAGCAGTACTTC
TRBJ2-2 | TRBD2 | 15 | TRBV13 | NA | CASSPPGGNTGELFF | TGTGCCAGCAGCCCACCGGGGGGGAACACCGGGGAGCTGTTTTTT
TRBJ2-7 | TRBD1 | 16 | TRBV7-2 | NA | CASSPPRDRGRYEQYF | TGTGCCAGCAGCCCCCCGCGGGACAGGGGTCGGTACGAGCAGTACTTC
TRBJ1-5 | NA | 12 | TRBV4-1 | NA | CASSPGRGPQHF | TGCGCCAGCAGCCCTGGACGGGGGCCCCAGCATTTT
TRBJ2-3 | NA | 14 | TRBV9 | NA | CASGGGRSTDTQYF | TGTGCCAGCGGGGGGGGCCGAAGCACAGATACGCAGTATTTT
TRBJ2-5 | TRBD2 | 17 | TRBV11-2 | NA | CASSPQTSGGPGETQYF | TGTGCCAGCAGCCCACAGACTAGCGGGGGTCCGGGAGAGACCCAGTACTTC
TRBJ2-1 | NA | 14 | TRBV6-5 | NA | CASSYSSGYNEQFF | TGTGCCAGCAGTTACTCCTCAGGGTACAATGAGCAGTTCTTC
TRBJ1-1 | NA | 14 | TRBV6-1 | few | CASSEVEMNTEAFF | TGTGCCAGCAGTGAGGTTGAGATGAACACTGAAGCTTTCTTT
TRBJ2-3 | TRBD1 | 15 | TRBV19 | NA | CASNTGTGITDTQYF | TGTGCCAGTAACACCGGGACAGGGATCACAGATACGCAGTATTTT
TRBJ2-5 | NA | 13 | TRBV7-2 | NA | CASSLGPQETQYF | TGTGCCAGCAGCTTAGGGCCCCAAGAGACCCAGTACTTC